The 27 T cell receptor beta chains reported below all come from one sample, sequenced in a study of molecular identifiers for immune sequencing clone quantification. One entry per CDR3 protein, called by TCRdb with MiXCR from the PCR reads. The data show approximately 550,000 distinct CDR3 sequences, 20% to 25% seen once. The sequencing input was naive CD8+ T cells from blood, with Jurkat cell RNA spiked in. Subset in this sample: FACS-sorted CD8+CD4-CCR7+CD45RA+ naive T cells. All receptors come from a human donor in good health. Some libraries in this study had Jurkat cell RNA spiked in.

In its sample, this clonotype was seen a few times. The chain carries TRBV2 and TRBJ1-2; no firm D call. V lost 4 bases to trimming and J lost 11 bases, with 20 bases between them. The CDR3 contains 14 residues. The germline V gene encodes CDR1 SNHLY and CDR2 FYNNEI. The CDR3 DNA sequence: TGTGCCAGCAGTGTGATTGGAGGGCTTATGAGGTACACCTTC. Its protein product is CASSVIGGLMRYTF.

To note about this clonotype: It may be a read error: a sequence one base away is much more abundant. The rearrangement links TRBV20-1 to TRBJ1-1; 7 bases fit TRBD1. The CDR3 has 16 amino acids. J gave up 3 bases and V 0 bases, and 10 bases lay outside the gene matches. In germline, CDR1 is DFQATT, CDR2 SNEGSKA (reference sequence). CDR3 coding DNA: TGCAGTGCTAGAGATAGCTCGACAGGGAGGGACACTGAAGCTTTCTTT. Encoded protein: CSARDSSTGRDTEAFF.

There are many counts of this clonotype. This chain uses TRBV6-4 with TRBJ2-3, with D unresolved. The CDR3 spans 13 residues. CDR1 and CDR2 (germline): MRHNA, SNTAGT. V was shortened by 3 bases and J by 5 bases, with 9 bases between the two germline ends. In nucleotides, the CDR3 is TGTGCCAGCAGTGAAACGTTCCAAGATACGCAGTATTTT. This sequence encodes CASSETFQDTQYF.

This clonotype came up a few times. The V gene is TRBV19, the J gene TRBJ2-1, with D perhaps matching TRBD2 (6 bases). V lost 4 bases and J 0 bases, leaving 13 bases between the germline ends. The CDR3 is 16 amino acids. Germline loops: CDR1 LNHDA, CDR2 SQIVND (reference sequence). The DNA for the CDR3 is TGTGCCAGTAGTAGGACTACCTACAGCTCCTACAATGAGCAGTTCTTC. This sequence encodes CASSRTTYSSYNEQFF.

This clonotype was seen repeatedly, ten times or more. This chain links TRBV4-2 with TRBJ2-1, with 12 positions matching TRBD2. The V and J ends lost 0 bases and 9 bases, in that order; junction bases with no gene match: 12. From germline, CDR1 is LGHNA and CDR2 YNFKEQ. CDR3 length: 18 residues. CDR3 nucleotides: TGTGCCAGCAGCCAAGAGGGTTGGACTAGCGGGATATGGGGTGAGCAGTTCTTC. It yields the protein CASSQEGWTSGIWGEQFF.

The V call is TRBV5-1, the J call TRBJ2-2; the D is unclear. V was clipped by 2 bases and J by 0 bases, with 8 bases between them. This CDR3 has 15 amino acids. CDR1 SGHRS and CDR2 YFSETQ come from the germline V gene. The CDR3 protein is CASSLEIANTGELFF. The CDR3, as DNA: TGCGCCAGCAGCTTAGAAATCGCGAACACCGGGGAGCTGTTTTTT. Full variable domain (outside the CDR3, taken from reference TRBV5-1 and TRBJ2-2): KAGVTQTPRYLIKTRGQQVTLSCSPISGHRSVSWYQQTPGQGLQFLFEYFSETQRNKGNFPGRFSGRQFSNSRSEMNVSTLELGDSALYLCASSLEIANTGELFFGEGSRLTVL.

V and J are TRBV4-2 and TRBJ2-2; TRBD1 aligns across 7 bases. The CDR3 spans 14 residues. Germline-derived CDR1 and CDR2 are LGHNA and YNFKEQ. Germline trimming cut 3 bases from V and 6 bases from J; bases unmatched to any gene: 4. This CDR3 reads CASSHEGAPGELFF. CDR3 in DNA: TGTGCCAGCAGCCACGAGGGGGCTCCCGGGGAGCTGTTTTTT.

Of note for this clonotype: Sequence at one end of the junction differs from germline and may be a read error. The rearrangement links TRBV5-6 to TRBJ2-7; 8 bases are a match to TRBD1. CDR1 SGHDT and CDR2 YYEEEE come from the germline V gene. The length of the CDR3 is 14 residues. CDR3 region: CAGSLGQAVYEQYF. CDR3 nucleotide sequence: TGTGCCGGCAGCTTGGGACAGGCAGTCTACGAGCAGTACTTC.

With respect to this clonotype: Possible read error: a much larger clone is one base away. The rearrangement uses TRBV5-1 and TRBJ2-1; TRBD2 might be the D (5 bases). The CDR3 totals 17 residues. The germline CDR1 and CDR2 sequences are SGHRS and YFSETQ. The CDR3 protein is CASSLYTGSYSCNEQFF. In DNA form, the CDR3 reads TGCGCCAGCAGCTTGTATACGGGGTCCTACTCCTGCAATGAGCAGTTCTTC.

This clonotype has only a few counts. The J gene is TRBJ1-6, the V gene TRBV27; a possible D gene is TRBD1 (5 bases). The CDR3 length is 17 residues. With 0 bases removed from V and 7 bases from J, the gap between germline ends came to 16 bases. Germline loops: CDR1 MNHEY, CDR2 SMNVEV (reference sequence). CDR3 residues: CASSLSSRVDWNSPLHF. The CDR3 DNA sequence: TGTGCCAGCAGTTTATCGAGCAGGGTGGATTGGAATTCACCCCTCCACTTT.

As to this clonotype: A much more abundant neighbour one base away suggests this may be a read error. The chain is built from TRBV28 and TRBJ2-2; no firm D call. V gave up 2 bases and J gave up 0 bases, with 7 bases separating them. The CDR3 consists of 15 residues. CDR1 is MDHEN, CDR2 SYDVKM, per germline. CDR3 region: CASSLGSANTGELFF. Written as DNA, the CDR3 is TGTGCCAGCAGTTTAGGCAGCGCGAACACCGGGGAGCTGTTTTTT. The full variable domain, with the rest looked up from reference TRBV28 and TRBJ2-2, is DVKVTQSSRYLVKRTGEKVFLECVQDMDHENMFWYRQDPGLGLRLIYFSYDVKMKEKGDIPEGYSVSREKKERFSLILESASTNQTSMYLCASSLGSANTGELFFGEGSRLTVL.

The rearrangement uses TRBV7-9 and TRBJ2-5, with D hard to call. CDR1 and CDR2 (germline): SEHNR, FQNEAQ (reference sequence). Trimming stripped 1 base from V and 5 bases from J, with 14 bases between. This CDR3 region has 15 residues. The CDR3 sequence is CASSLGARPQETQYF. CDR3 coding DNA: TGTGCCAGCAGCTTAGGGGCTCGTCCCCAGGAGACCCAGTACTTC.

The sample holds many counts of this clonotype. The V and J genes are TRBV7-9 and TRBJ2-7; a possible D gene is TRBD1 (6 bases). There are 14 residues in the CDR3. Germline CDR1 is SEHNR and CDR2 is FQNEAQ (reference sequence). V dropped 3 bases and J dropped 5 bases, with 14 bases sitting between them. CDR3 sequence reads: CASSLGHGGDEQYF. The DNA of the CDR3 is TGTGCCAGCAGCTTGGGACACGGCGGCGACGAGCAGTACTTC.

This clonotype has ten or more counts. The chain links TRBV20-1 to TRBJ2-7; 8 nucleotides line up with TRBD2. The CDR3 runs 14 residues. The germline V gene encodes CDR1 DFQATT and CDR2 SNEGSKA (reference sequence). The V gene end was trimmed by 4 bases and the J gene end by 4 bases; junction bases not matched to a gene: 9. DNA of the CDR3: TGCAGTGCTACCCCGGGACTAGTAAGGTACGAGCAGTACTTC. Its protein is CSATPGLVRYEQYF.

This clonotype was recorded many times. This chain connects TRBV11-2 to TRBJ2-1, with D possibly being TRBD2 (5 bases). There are 15 residues in the CDR3. The V end was cut by 5 bases, the J end by 4 bases, with 15 bases between. The germline gives CDR1 SGHAT, CDR2 FQNNGV. DNA for the CDR3: TGTGCCAGCAGCGAACTAGTCCTTACTTACAATGAGCAGTTCTTC. Translation gives CASSELVLTYNEQFF.

This clonotype was counted between two and nine times. The chain couples TRBV5-6 to TRBJ2-7; 10 bases line up with TRBD1. The germline V gene has CDR1 SGHDT and CDR2 YYEEEE. The CDR3 is made up of 16 amino acids. With 6 bases clipped from V and 5 bases from J, the junction kept 14 bases outside the gene matches. This chain's CDR3 is CASTRNGGTGVHEQYF. CDR3 coding DNA: TGTGCCAGCACCCGTAATGGGGGGACAGGGGTGCACGAGCAGTACTTC.

The chain carries TRBV7-9 and TRBJ1-4; the match to TRBD1 covers 10 bases. V lost 5 bases to trimming and J lost 6 bases; unmatched junction nucleotides: 3. The CDR3 totals 14 residues. Per the germline V gene, CDR1 is SEHNR and CDR2 is FQNEAQ (reference sequence). The CDR3 nucleotides read TGTGCCAGCAGCCCGGGACAGGGGTATGAAAAACTGTTTTTT. Translating gives CASSPGQGYEKLFF. Using reference TRBV7-9 and TRBJ1-4 for the parts outside the CDR3, the full variable domain is DTGVSQNPRHKITKRGQNVTFRCDPISEHNRLYWYRQTLGQGPEFLTYFQNEAQLEKSRLLSDRFSAERPKGSFSTLEIQRTEQGDSAMYLCASSPGQGYEKLFFGSGTQLSVL.

There are many counts of this clonotype. This rearrangement joins TRBV9 to TRBJ1-4; 10 bases line up with TRBD1. J lost 8 bases, V lost 2 bases, and 3 bases had no gene match. This CDR3 spans 14 amino acids. Germline V CDR1 and CDR2: SGDLS, YYNGEE. Here the CDR3 reads CASSVTGGDEKLFF. DNA for the CDR3: TGTGCCAGCAGCGTGACAGGGGGCGACGAAAAACTGTTTTTT.

The chain combines TRBV27 with TRBJ2-3, with TRBD2 matching over 11 bases. The CDR3 length is 16 residues. Trimming removed 8 bases from V and 2 bases from J; junction bases left unmatched: 9. Per the germline V gene, CDR1 is MNHEY and CDR2 is SMNVEV (reference sequence). This chain's CDR3 is CASGPGTSGYTDTQYF. The CDR3 DNA reads as TGTGCCAGCGGACCTGGGACTAGCGGATACACAGATACGCAGTATTTT.

V and J are TRBV5-1 and TRBJ2-7; D is possibly TRBD1 (6 bases). Germline assignment: CDR1 SGHRS and CDR2 YFSETQ. The CDR3 has 16 residues. Trimming took off 4 bases at V and 5 bases at J, with 22 bases between the two ends. The CDR3 spells CASSPVGQSGYHEQYF. CDR3 coding DNA: TGCGCCAGCAGCCCGGTAGGACAGAGTGGGTACCACGAGCAGTACTTC. Full variable domain (outside the CDR3, taken from reference TRBV5-1 and TRBJ2-7): KAGVTQTPRYLIKTRGQQVTLSCSPISGHRSVSWYQQTPGQGLQFLFEYFSETQRNKGNFPGRFSGRQFSNSRSEMNVSTLELGDSALYLCASSPVGQSGYHEQYFGPGTRLTVT.

This clonotype was found many times. This rearrangement joins TRBV27 to TRBJ2-7; D perhaps matches TRBD1 (5 bases). Deletions cut 2 bases from V and 3 bases from J, with 8 bases between. The germline CDR1 and CDR2 sequences are MNHEY and SMNVEV (reference sequence). There are 13 residues in the CDR3. CDR3 coding DNA: TGTGCCAGCAGTTTAGGGGCCCACTACGAGCAGTACTTC. Translation gives CASSLGAHYEQYF.

J is TRBJ2-2 and V is TRBV15, with D maybe TRBD2 (6 bases). From germline, CDR1 is LNHNV and CDR2 YYDKDF (reference sequence). This CDR3 has 16 residues. Trimming took 0 bases from V and 5 from J, leaving 13 bases between them. The DNA of the CDR3 is TGTGCCACCAGCAGAGATACGGACTACCCTACCGGGGAGCTGTTTTTT. Protein sequence: CATSRDTDYPTGELFF.

This clonotype was found a few times. This chain links TRBV6-6 with TRBJ2-3, with D perhaps matching TRBD2 (6 bases). This CDR3 is 19 amino acids long. Deletions cut 5 bases from V and 1 base from J, with 25 bases between. The germline gives CDR1 MNHNY, CDR2 SVGAGI (reference sequence). CDR3 sequence: CASSTLSLVLARRTDTQYF. The DNA for the CDR3 is TGTGCCAGCAGTACCCTAAGTTTGGTACTAGCAAGACGCACAGATACGCAGTATTTT.

This clonotype was detected only a few times. The V gene is TRBV15, the J gene TRBJ2-7; no clear D gene. There are 13 residues in the CDR3. V was pared by 5 bases and J by 2 bases, with 10 bases between. CDR1 and CDR2 (germline): LNHNV, YYDKDF (reference sequence). This CDR3 is CATSETGPYEQYF. The DNA for the CDR3 is TGTGCCACCAGCGAAACCGGACCCTACGAGCAGTACTTC.

Points on this clonotype: A much larger clone lies one base from this, so it may be a read error. The chain has TRBV12-3 or TRBV12-4 and TRBJ2-6, with D perhaps matching TRBD1 (5 bases). The CDR3 is 15 residues long. CDR3 sequence: CASTPISPGASVLTF. CDR3 coding DNA: TGTGCCAGCACCCCGATAAGCCCTGGGGCCAGCGTCCTGACTTTC.

A word on this clonotype: Sequence at one end of the junction differs from germline and may be a read error. V usage is TRBV27 and J usage is TRBJ2-3, with TRBD2 matching 7 bases. Germline loops: CDR1 MNHEY, CDR2 SMNVEV (reference sequence). The length of the CDR3 is 15 residues. The CDR3 spells CACSSLFGGSDTQYF. CDR3 DNA sequence: TGTGCCTGCAGTTCCCTCTTCGGGGGGAGTGATACGCAGTATTTT.

This clonotype was observed many times. The chain employs TRBV2 and TRBJ1-2; D gene ambiguous. In germline, CDR1 is SNHLY, CDR2 FYNNEI. This CDR3 comprises 14 residues. Trimming stripped 7 bases from V and 4 bases from J, with 16 bases between. The CDR3 DNA is TGTGCCAGCACCACCGATGGCGGCATCTATGGCTACACCTTC. It codes for CASTTDGGIYGYTF.